This TCR beta chain was profiled in a study of early T cells in non-severe SARS-CoV-2 infection. At the level of the study: Bulk RNA from unsorted whole blood was sequenced; chains were unpaired.

TCRdb recomputed calls from the 5' RACE reads with MiXCR, one row per CDR3 protein. The repertoire holds roughly 52,000 distinct CDR3 sequences, about 6.3% seen once, with about 3% in the top ten. This clonotype was found many times. The material was whole blood, obtained at baseline. The TCR sequence derives from an adult who was a healthcare worker with PCR-confirmed SARS-CoV-2 infection or an uninfected control (not recorded which).

CDR3 bases: TGTGCCAGCAGGCCGAGGGCCTTCGGGACTGAAGCTTTCTTT. As protein: CASRPRAFGTEAFF. J is TRBJ1-1 and V is TRBV12-3 or TRBV12-4; D not certain. V was trimmed by 6 bases and J by 5 bases, leaving 16 bases between them. The CDR3 covers 14 residues.